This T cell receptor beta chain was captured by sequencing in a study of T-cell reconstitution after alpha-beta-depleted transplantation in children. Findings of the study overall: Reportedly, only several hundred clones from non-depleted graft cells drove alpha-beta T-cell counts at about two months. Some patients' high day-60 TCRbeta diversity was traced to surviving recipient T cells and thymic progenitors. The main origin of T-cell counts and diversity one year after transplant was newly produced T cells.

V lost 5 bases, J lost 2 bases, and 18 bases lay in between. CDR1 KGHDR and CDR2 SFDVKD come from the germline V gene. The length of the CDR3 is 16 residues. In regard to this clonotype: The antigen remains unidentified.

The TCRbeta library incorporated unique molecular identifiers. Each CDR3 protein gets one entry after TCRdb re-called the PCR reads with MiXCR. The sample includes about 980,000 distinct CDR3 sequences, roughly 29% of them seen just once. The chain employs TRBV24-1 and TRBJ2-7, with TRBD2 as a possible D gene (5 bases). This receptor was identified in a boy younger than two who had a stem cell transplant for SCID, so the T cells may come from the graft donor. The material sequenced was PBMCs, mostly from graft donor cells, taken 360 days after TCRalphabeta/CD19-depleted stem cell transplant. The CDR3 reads CATSALRGIPTYEQYF. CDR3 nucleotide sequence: TGTGCCACCAGTGCCCTGCGAGGGATTCCAACCTACGAGCAGTACTTC.